This paragraph covers one TCR beta chain sequence. Trimming removed 6 bases at V and 0 bases at J, with 10 bases between. Germline loops: CDR1 MNHNS, CDR2 SASEGT. The CDR3 covers 14 residues. This sample was included in a study of CD8 T cells in ankylosing spondylitis. In TCRdb, the 5' RACE reads were re-called with MiXCR into one record per CDR3 protein. The sample contains 250,000 to 350,000 distinct CDR3 sequences, around 18% of which appear only once. The TCR sequence derives from a male donor with ankylosing spondylitis or in good health (not recorded which). Source material: blood, either unsorted or a sorted T cell fraction (not recorded which). The V and J genes are TRBV6-1 and TRBJ2-3; D not resolved. CDR3 in DNA: TGTGCCAGCAGGGGCTCCTATAGCACAGATACGCAGTATTTT. The encoded protein is CASRGSYSTDTQYF.